Following are 6 T cell receptor beta chains from one sample sequenced in a study of T cells in Graves' hyperthyroidism and ophthalmopathy. Amplification of TCR beta CDR3 regions was performed using RNA transcripts as template. A set of HTBI primers served as the primers for a first-round RT-PCR of the TCR CDR3. TCRdb re-called the multiplex PCR reads through MiXCR, storing one row per CDR3 protein. The sample includes around 560,000 distinct CDR3 sequences, over 15% of them seen just once. The specimen sequenced was blood. The receptors were sampled from a woman aged 18-29 years with Graves' hyperthyroidism.

The chain couples TRBV12-3 or TRBV12-4 to TRBJ1-2; D is unresolved. Trimming stripped 6 bases from V and 9 bases from J, with 20 bases between. The CDR3 is 14 residues long. This chain's CDR3 is CASRHPDGASSYTF. CDR3 DNA: TGTGCCAGCAGACATCCCGACGGTGCCTCGAGCTACACCTTC.

This clonotype was detected ten times or more. V is TRBV5-6 and J is TRBJ2-5; D gene ambiguous. Per the germline V gene, CDR1 is SGHDT and CDR2 is YYEEEE. CDR3 length equals 14 residues. V was clipped by 5 bases and J by 5 bases, with 16 bases between them. CDR3 in amino acids: CASSQAGVRETQYF. The DNA for the CDR3 is TGTGCCAGCAGTCAAGCAGGCGTTCGGGAGACCCAGTACTTC.

This clonotype was detected a few times. This chain connects TRBV6-2 or TRBV6-3 to TRBJ2-5; tentatively, D is TRBD1 or TRBD2 (6 bases each). Trimming took off 7 bases at V and 4 bases at J, with 16 bases between the two ends. CDR1 MNHEY and CDR2 SVGEGT come from the germline V gene. The CDR3 totals 14 residues. CDR3 region: CASNSGAGGETQYF. The CDR3 region has the DNA TGTGCCAGCAATTCGGGGGCCGGAGGAGAGACCCAGTACTTC.

The sample holds many counts of this clonotype. The V gene is TRBV12-3 or TRBV12-4, the J gene TRBJ2-1; no clear D gene. V was trimmed by 5 bases and J by 8 bases, leaving 10 bases between them. The CDR3 runs to 12 residues. CDR3 sequence: CASSPLIYEQFF. DNA of the CDR3: TGTGCCAGCAGTCCCTTGATATATGAGCAGTTCTTC.

This clonotype was counted ten times or more. V and J are TRBV7-8 and TRBJ2-7; D perhaps matches TRBD2 (6 bases). The CDR3 extends over 16 amino acids. CDR1 is SGHVS and CDR2 is FQNEAQ in the germline V gene. Trimming left V 4 bases short and J 2 bases short, with 18 bases between. The CDR3 loop reads CASSSRRGAGTYEQYF. For the CDR3, the DNA is TGTGCCAGCAGCTCCCGTCGCGGGGCAGGCACCTACGAGCAGTACTTC. The full variable domain, rest sourced from reference TRBV7-8 and TRBJ2-7, is GAGVSQSPRYKVAKRGQDVALRCDPISGHVSLFWYQQALGQGPEFLTYFQNEAQLDKSGLPSDRFFAERPEGSVSTLKIQRTQQEDSAVYLCASSSRRGAGTYEQYFGPGTRLTVT.

In the case of this clonotype: At one end, the junction sequence differs from germline, possibly due to a read error. V and J are TRBV20-1 and TRBJ2-3; D is unclear. Germline CDR1 and CDR2: DFQATT and SNEGSKA (reference sequence). The length of the CDR3 is 15 residues. The CDR3 sequence is CGARVRTKSTDTQYF. CDR3 DNA sequence: TGCGGTGCTAGAGTGAGAACGAAAAGCACAGATACGCAGTATTTT.